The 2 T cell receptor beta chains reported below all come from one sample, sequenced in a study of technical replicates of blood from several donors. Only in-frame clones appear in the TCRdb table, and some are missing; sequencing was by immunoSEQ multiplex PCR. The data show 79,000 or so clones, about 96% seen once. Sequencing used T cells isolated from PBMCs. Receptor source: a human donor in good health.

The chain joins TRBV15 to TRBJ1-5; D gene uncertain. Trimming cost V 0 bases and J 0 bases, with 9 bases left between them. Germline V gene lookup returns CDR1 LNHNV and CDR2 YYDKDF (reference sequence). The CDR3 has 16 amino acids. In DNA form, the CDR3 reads TGTGCCACCAGCAGAGAGGCAGTAAATAGCAATCAGCCCCAGCATTTT. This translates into CATSREAVNSNQPQHF.

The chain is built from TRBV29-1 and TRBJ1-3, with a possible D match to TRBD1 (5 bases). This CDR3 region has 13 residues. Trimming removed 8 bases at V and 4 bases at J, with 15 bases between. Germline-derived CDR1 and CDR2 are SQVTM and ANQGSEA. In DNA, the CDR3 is TGCAGCTCCACGGGGGAGTGGGGAAACACCATATATTTT. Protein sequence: CSSTGEWGNTIYF.